A single sample gave rise to the 20 T cell receptor beta chains below, sequenced in a study of graft-versus-host responses after intestinal transplantation. TCRdb's copy holds only in-frame clones and misses some; the assay was immunoSEQ multiplex PCR. The data hold 30,000 to 40,000 clones, with nearly 95% observed a single time. Their antigen targets remain unknown. The starting material was unstimulated CD8+ T cells sorted from spleen or lymph node cells, obtained before transplant. These TCRs come from a human donor who was the organ donor for an intestinal transplant.

The rearrangement joins TRBV7-9 to TRBJ1-5, with D possibly matching TRBD1 (6 bases). The CDR3 totals 14 residues. CDR1 is SEHNR, CDR2 FQNEAQ, per germline (reference sequence). Trimming left V 5 bases short and J 6 bases short, with 14 bases between. The CDR3 reads CASSPTGFTQPQHF. In nucleotides, the CDR3 is TGTGCCAGCAGCCCTACAGGGTTTACTCAGCCCCAGCATTTT. Full variable domain (missing parts from reference TRBV7-9 and TRBJ1-5): DTGVSQNPRHKITKRGQNVTFRCDPISEHNRLYWYRQTLGQGPEFLTYFQNEAQLEKSRLLSDRFSAERPKGSFSTLEIQRTEQGDSAMYLCASSPTGFTQPQHFGDGTRLSIL.

The V gene is TRBV4-3, the J gene TRBJ2-7, with D unclear. This CDR3 has 14 residues. Germline-derived CDR1 and CDR2 are LGHNA and YSLEER. V shed 1 base and J shed 4 bases, with 11 bases lying between them. CDR3 region: CASSQVGGKYEQYF. CDR3 in DNA: TGCGCCAGCAGCCAAGTAGGTGGCAAATACGAGCAGTACTTC.

The V call is TRBV5-4, the J call TRBJ2-7; 9 nucleotides align to TRBD1. Germline trimming cut 4 bases from V and 0 bases from J; bases unmatched to any gene: 5. Per the germline V gene, CDR1 is SGHNT and CDR2 is YYREEE (reference sequence). The CDR3 totals 15 residues. The DNA for the CDR3 is TGTGCCAGCAGCCCTGGACAGGGGCCCTCCTACGAGCAGTACTTC. Its translation is CASSPGQGPSYEQYF.

The V gene is TRBV7-9, the J gene TRBJ2-7; 8 bases agree with TRBD1. V was pared by 6 bases and J by 6 bases, with 10 bases of the junction left unmatched. Germline V gene sequence: CDR1 SEHNR, CDR2 FQNEAQ (reference sequence). The length of the CDR3 is 14 residues. CDR3 DNA: TGTGCCAGCAGTTCCCCCAGGGGGCAAGTCGAGCAGTACTTC. Translating gives CASSSPRGQVEQYF.

This chain links TRBV5-1 with TRBJ2-1; 8 nucleotides match TRBD2. The CDR3 length is 15 residues. The trim removed 0 bases at V and 4 bases at J, leaving 3 bases unmatched. Germline V CDR1 and CDR2: SGHRS, YFSETQ. The CDR3 loop reads CASSLVQREYNEQFF. In nucleotides, the CDR3 is TGCGCCAGCAGCTTGGTCCAGCGGGAGTACAATGAGCAGTTCTTC.

The chain joins TRBV5-4 to TRBJ2-1; D is undetermined. Germline CDR1 SGHNT, CDR2 YYREEE (reference sequence). The CDR3 runs 12 residues. The ends were cut back, 2 bases at V and 2 bases at J, with 2 bases in the middle. DNA for the CDR3: TGTGCCAGCAGCTTCCCCTACAATGAGCAGTTCTTC. Its translation is CASSFPYNEQFF.

The V call is TRBV28, the J call TRBJ1-2; 8 nucleotides agree with TRBD1. Per the germline V gene, CDR1 is MDHEN and CDR2 is SYDVKM. The CDR3 contains 17 residues. Germline trimming cut 4 bases from V and 4 bases from J; bases unmatched to any gene: 14. The CDR3 DNA sequence: TGTGCCAGCAGTTCAACCATGACAGGGGTTGCCCTCTATGGCTACACCTTC. Translated: CASSSTMTGVALYGYTF.

This chain uses TRBV28 with TRBJ2-7; weak D call: TRBD2 (6 bases). Germline V gives CDR1 MDHEN, CDR2 SYDVKM. The germline V and J ends were trimmed by 3 bases and 3 bases, with 12 bases remaining between them. CDR3 size: 14 residues. For the CDR3, the DNA is TGTGCCAGCAGTTTCGGGGGAGTGAGCTACGAGCAGTACTTC. Its protein is CASSFGGVSYEQYF.

The J gene is TRBJ2-5, the V gene TRBV25-1; the D gene is possibly TRBD1 (6 bases). Judging by the DNA end, TRBJ2-7 fits better; the J call may be wrong. This CDR3 is built from 12 residues. Germline loops: CDR1 MGHDK, CDR2 SYGVNS. The CDR3 DNA sequence: TGTGCCAGCTTGGACAGCTCCTACGAGCAGTACTTC. Protein product: CASLDSSYEQYF.

The chain couples TRBV6-5 to TRBJ1-1; no reliable D call. This CDR3 spans 12 amino acids. V was trimmed by 6 bases and J by 2 bases, leaving 7 bases between them. From germline, CDR1 is MNHEY and CDR2 SVGAGI. The CDR3 nucleotides are TGTGCCAGCAGCCTTGACAACACTGAAGCTTTCTTT. Translation: CASSLDNTEAFF.

The V and J genes are TRBV14 and TRBJ1-3; D call uncertain. The CDR3 has 16 amino acids. Germline loops: CDR1 SGHDN, CDR2 FVKESK. V was trimmed by 6 bases and J by 2 bases, leaving 17 bases between them. The chain's CDR3 is CASSFGVPAPGNTIYF. CDR3 nucleotide sequence: TGTGCCAGCAGTTTTGGGGTGCCTGCTCCTGGAAACACCATATATTTT. Combining the CDR3 with reference TRBV14 and TRBJ1-3 gives the whole variable domain EAGVTQFPSHSVIEKGQTVTLRCDPISGHDNLYWYRRVMGKEIKFLLHFVKESKQDESGMPNNRFLAERTGGTYSTLKVQPAELEDSGVYFCASSFGVPAPGNTIYFGEGSWLTVV.

The rearrangement links TRBV19 to TRBJ2-7; 7 nucleotides agree with TRBD1. Germline loops: CDR1 LNHDA, CDR2 SQIVND (reference sequence). With V trimmed by 3 bases and J by 7 bases, 6 bases remained unmatched. The CDR3 loop spans 13 amino acids. CDR3: CASSMRQGEEQYF. Written as DNA, the CDR3 is TGTGCCAGTAGTATGAGACAGGGCGAGGAGCAGTACTTC.

CDR3 residues: CASSYSNPPNEQFF. For the CDR3, the DNA is TGTGCCAGCAGTTACTCGAATCCCCCCAATGAGCAGTTCTTC. The chain carries TRBV6-5 and TRBJ2-1; D is undetermined. V lost 0 bases, J lost 6 bases, and 9 bases lay in between. Germline V CDR1 and CDR2: MNHEY, SVGAGI. The CDR3 covers 14 residues.

J is TRBJ2-1 and V is TRBV18, with 7 bases matching TRBD1. Germline CDR1 and CDR2: KGHSH and LQKENI. V lost 10 bases to trimming and J lost 1 base; unmatched junction nucleotides: 4. This CDR3 is built from 13 residues. The CDR3: CATWDSSYNEQFF. The CDR3 DNA is TGTGCCACCTGGGACAGTTCCTACAATGAGCAGTTCTTC.

V and J are TRBV7-9 and TRBJ2-7, with TRBD2 identical over 14 bases. The CDR3 has 16 residues. V lost 5 bases to trimming and J lost 5 bases; unmatched junction nucleotides: 8. CDR1 is SEHNR and CDR2 is FQNEAQ in the germline V gene (reference sequence). CDR3 in amino acids: CASSPSGLAGGDEQYF. The CDR3 DNA reads TGTGCCAGCAGCCCATCCGGACTAGCGGGAGGTGACGAGCAGTACTTC.

The chain combines TRBV7-2 with TRBJ2-3, with 9 bases that match TRBD2. Germline loops: CDR1 SGHTA, CDR2 FQGNSA. CDR3 length equals 19 residues. V was clipped by 2 bases and J by 1 base; unmatched bases: 13. CDR3: CASSLTNLAGVWGTDTQYF. The CDR3 bases are TGTGCCAGCAGCTTAACCAATTTAGCGGGAGTGTGGGGCACAGATACGCAGTATTTT.

The chain carries TRBV7-9 and TRBJ2-5, with 10 bases that match TRBD1. The CDR3 consists of 14 residues. From germline, CDR1 is SEHNR and CDR2 FQNEAQ (reference sequence). J gave up 1 base and V 6 bases, and 2 bases lay outside the gene matches. CDR3 sequence (DNA): TGTGCCAGCAGTCGGGACAGGGGCCAAGAGACCCAGTACTTC. The encoded protein is CASSRDRGQETQYF.

The rearrangement joins TRBV28 to TRBJ2-5; weak D call: TRBD1 (6 bases). This CDR3 has 18 residues. Germline V CDR1 and CDR2: MDHEN, SYDVKM. The V gene lost 7 bases and the J gene lost 2 bases, with 26 bases spanning the gap. The CDR3 region is CASTPLRRNRAQQETQYF. In nucleotides, the CDR3 is TGTGCCAGCACCCCCCTCAGGAGGAACAGGGCCCAGCAAGAGACCCAGTACTTC. The full variable domain, its missing parts supplied by reference TRBV28 and TRBJ2-5, is DVKVTQSSRYLVKRTGEKVFLECVQDMDHENMFWYRQDPGLGLRLIYFSYDVKMKEKGDIPEGYSVSREKKERFSLILESASTNQTSMYLCASTPLRRNRAQQETQYFGPGTRLLVL.

V is TRBV7-6 and J is TRBJ2-7; no reliable D call. Per the germline V gene, CDR1 is SGHVS and CDR2 is FNYEAQ. This CDR3 is built from 13 residues. V dropped 5 bases and J dropped 4 bases, with 12 bases sitting between them. The CDR3 bases are TGTGCCAGCAGCCCCCTCTCTCCATACGAGCAGTACTTC. Protein: CASSPLSPYEQYF.

V usage is TRBV9 and J usage is TRBJ2-3; 10 positions match TRBD2. V was pared by 4 bases and J by 2 bases, with 4 bases of the junction left unmatched. The length of the CDR3 is 15 residues. Germline V gives CDR1 SGDLS, CDR2 YYNGEE. The CDR3 spells CASSPSGGDTDTQYF. In DNA form, the CDR3 reads TGTGCCAGCAGCCCTAGCGGGGGAGACACAGATACGCAGTATTTT.